Listed below are T cell receptor beta chains from one sample, sequenced in a study of blood T cell repertoires in COVID-19. Using immunoSEQ multiplex PCR, the repertoire was profiled, and TCRdb retains in-frame clones only, with some absent. The sample records some 90,000 clones, 70% to 90% being singletons. Sequencing was performed on peripheral blood. The receptors derive from a woman aged 55-69 years with COVID-19, enrolled during active disease. The CDR3 runs from the conserved cysteine through the conserved F or W. Only some rows state a clone size, as once, few, many or a class for expanded clones.

>.|TRBV4-2
CASSQEIGGRHEQYF
>.|TRBV6-6
CASSPTGDQPQHF
>.|TRBV12-3/TRBV12-4
CASSSGYGYTF
>few|TRBV11-2
CASSPGGSDADTQYF
>.|TRBV2
CASSVSETQYF
>.|TRBV11-2
CASSFTGQMNTEAFF
>.|TRBV25-1
CASSEFAGRDNSPLHF
>.|TRBV19
CASSMSSYGYTF
>.|TRBV10-3
CAISESSGRGRGTGELFF
>.|TRBV19
CASSIMGLADTQYF
>.|TRBV6-5
CATQGQGTYEQYF
>.|TRBV5-6
CATTRRGQGKETQYF
>.|TRBV12-5
CASGPGQGSNQPQHF
>.|TRBV27
CASSLWATGGTGPNYGYTF
>.|TRBV9
CASRETGNGYTF
>once|TRBV7-2
CASSSDRVYGYTF